The 17 T cell receptor beta chains below were found in one sample sequenced in a study of shared clonotypes between healthy human individuals. Assay: immunoSEQ multiplex PCR; the TCRdb copy retains only in-frame clones and omits some. Among millions of clones listed, 85% to 95% were seen once. What was sequenced was naive CD4+ T cells sorted from blood. The subset is: CD45RA+ positively selected. All receptors derive from a man younger than 35 in good health.

This chain uses TRBV5-4 with TRBJ2-1; D ambiguous. Germline-derived CDR1 and CDR2 are SGHNT and YYREEE (reference sequence). The ends were cut back, 2 bases at V and 5 bases at J, with 8 bases in the middle. There are 13 residues in the CDR3. DNA of the CDR3: TGTGCCAGCAGCTTCACTAAAAACAATGAGCAGTTCTTC. Amino acids: CASSFTKNNEQFF.

This chain uses TRBV7-9 with TRBJ1-3; D is undetermined. Germline V lookup: CDR1 SEHNR, CDR2 FQNEAQ (reference sequence). Trimming removed 3 bases from V and 11 bases from J, with 14 bases in between. The CDR3 has 13 residues. The CDR3 region is CASSFQEGQAIYF. DNA of the CDR3: TGTGCCAGCAGCTTCCAGGAGGGCCAAGCCATATATTTT.

The CDR3 sequence is CASSQNRARVLGLFF. CDR3 coding DNA: TGTGCCAGCAGTCAAAACAGGGCTCGGGTCCTGGGGCTGTTTTTT. This sequence joins TRBV27 and TRBJ1-4, with TRBD1 as a possible D gene (6 bases). The V gene's germline CDR1 is MNHEY and CDR2 SMNVEV (reference sequence). Trimming left V 5 bases short and J 14 bases short, with 24 bases between. The CDR3 totals 15 residues. Full variable domain (remainder filled in from reference TRBV27 and TRBJ1-4): EAQVTQNPRYLITVTGKKLTVTCSQNMNHEYMSWYRQDPGLGLRQIYYSMNVEVTDKGDVPEGYKVSRKEKRNFPLILESPSPNQTSLYFCASSQNRARVLGLFFGSGTQLSVL.

The chain employs TRBV4-1 and TRBJ1-1, with TRBD1 as a possible D gene (6 bases). V lost 0 bases to trimming and J lost 0 bases, with 11 bases between them. The CDR3 spans 16 residues. Germline lookup yields CDR1 MGHRA and CDR2 YSYEKL. CDR3 in amino acids: CASSQEGGRLNTEAFF. The CDR3 DNA follows: TGCGCCAGCAGCCAAGAGGGGGGGCGCCTGAACACTGAAGCTTTCTTT.

The chain joins TRBV12-5 to TRBJ2-1; 11 nucleotides line up with TRBD2. The CDR3 is made up of 16 amino acids. V lost 6 bases, J lost 8 bases, and 12 bases stayed unmatched. The germline CDR1 and CDR2 sequences are LGHNT and FRNRAP. The CDR3 is CASGKLAGGVMDEQFF. The CDR3 DNA follows: TGTGCTAGTGGCAAGTTAGCGGGGGGGGTTATGGATGAGCAGTTCTTC.

This clone was detected only once. V gene TRBV28 combines with J gene TRBJ2-3; tentative D call: TRBD2 (6 bases). Germline CDR1 MDHEN, CDR2 SYDVKM. This CDR3 region has 15 residues. Trimming took 5 bases from V and 4 from J, leaving 16 bases between them. This CDR3 reads CASSPYGTGADTQYF. DNA for the CDR3: TGTGCCAGCAGTCCATATGGGACGGGGGCAGATACGCAGTATTTT.

V usage is TRBV18 and J usage is TRBJ2-7; TRBD2 is a possible D gene (5 bases). Germline V CDR1 and CDR2: KGHSH, LQKENI. Trimming cost V 6 bases and J 6 bases, with 18 bases left between them. This CDR3 has 14 amino acids. CDR3 nucleotides: TGTGCCAGCTCGCGGGCTCCCACGGCCCCCGAGCAGTACTTC. Amino acid sequence: CASSRAPTAPEQYF.

DNA of the CDR3: TGTGCCAGTAGTATCGGGACAGGGTCTGGGGAGACCCAGTACTTC. Translation: CASSIGTGSGETQYF. The V gene is TRBV19, the J gene TRBJ2-5; 9 bases are shared with TRBD1. Unmatched junction bases numbered 7, after V lost 3 bases and J lost 5 bases. Germline V gives CDR1 LNHDA, CDR2 SQIVND (reference sequence). The CDR3 loop spans 15 amino acids.

This clone has only a few counts. The rearrangement joins TRBV19 to TRBJ1-2; D gene ambiguous. Per the germline V gene, CDR1 is LNHDA and CDR2 is SQIVND (reference sequence). The CDR3 loop spans 12 amino acids. V was shortened by 5 bases and J by 4 bases, with 8 bases between the two germline ends. DNA of the CDR3: TGTGCCAGTAGTGCAGTAGGCTATGGCTACACCTTC. It is translated as CASSAVGYGYTF.

This chain joins TRBV5-1 and TRBJ2-7; D uncertain. V lost 1 base and J lost 2, with 10 bases in between. In germline, CDR1 is SGHRS, CDR2 YFSETQ. The CDR3 has 14 residues. The CDR3 loop is CASSLNQVPYEQYF. CDR3 bases: TGCGCCAGCAGCTTGAACCAGGTACCCTACGAGCAGTACTTC.

This chain uses TRBV7-8 with TRBJ2-7, with D unresolved. CDR3 size: 11 residues. The V gene lost 4 bases and the J gene lost 4 bases, with 5 bases spanning the gap. CDR1 and CDR2 from the germline V gene are SGHVS and FQNEAQ. The CDR3, as DNA: TGTGCCAGCAGCTCAAATTACGAGCAGTACTTC. It is translated as CASSSNYEQYF. The variable domain in full, with the rest retrieved from reference TRBV7-8 and TRBJ2-7, is GAGVSQSPRYKVAKRGQDVALRCDPISGHVSLFWYQQALGQGPEFLTYFQNEAQLDKSGLPSDRFFAERPEGSVSTLKIQRTQQEDSAVYLCASSSNYEQYFGPGTRLTVT.

In regard to this clone: The same CDR3 is also encoded by other DNA sequences in this sample. This chain joins TRBV7-9 and TRBJ2-1, with TRBD1 matching 10 bases. This CDR3 comprises 16 residues. Germline values: CDR1 SEHNR, CDR2 FQNEAQ (reference sequence). The ends lost 3 bases at V and 1 base at J; junction bases unmatched: 3. CDR3 sequence reads: CASSLGQGLSYNEQFF. The CDR3 DNA reads as TGTGCCAGCAGCTTGGGACAGGGGCTTTCCTACAATGAGCAGTTCTTC.

This chain connects TRBV7-2 to TRBJ2-3; 8 nucleotides line up with TRBD2. The CDR3 extends over 17 amino acids. Unmatched junction bases numbered 9, after V lost 0 bases and J lost 4 bases. From germline, CDR1 is SGHTA and CDR2 FQGNSA. The CDR3 here is CASSLAPAGVGADTQYF. In nucleotides, the CDR3 is TGTGCCAGCAGCTTAGCGCCAGCGGGGGTGGGAGCAGATACGCAGTATTTT.

The chain combines TRBV6-1 with TRBJ1-3; D call uncertain. This CDR3 is built from 17 residues. The germline CDR1 and CDR2 sequences are MNHNS and SASEGT. The germline V and J ends were trimmed by 4 bases and 0 bases, with 16 bases remaining between them. Here the CDR3 DNA reads TGTGCCAGCAGTGGCTTGACGTCCCTTAGCTCTGGAAACACCATATATTTT. Protein: CASSGLTSLSSGNTIYF.

The genes are TRBV29-1 and TRBJ2-1; D gene unclear. Trimming took 7 bases from V and 5 from J, leaving 3 bases between them. The length of the CDR3 is 9 residues. Germline V lookup: CDR1 SQVTM, CDR2 ANQGSEA. The CDR3 loop reads CSADNEQFF. DNA for the CDR3: TGCAGCGCTGACAATGAGCAGTTCTTC.

Comments on this clone: Other DNA sequences from this sample encode an identical CDR3 as well. This rearrangement joins TRBV25-1 to TRBJ2-5; the D is unclear. Germline V CDR1 and CDR2: MGHDK, SYGVNS. This CDR3 is built from 14 residues. Trimming shortened V by 1 base and J by 5 bases, and 11 bases separated the two germline ends. CDR3 in DNA: TGTGCCAGCAGTGAATCTGGGGTGGGGGAGACCCAGTACTTC. Its protein is CASSESGVGETQYF. Combining the CDR3 with reference TRBV25-1 and TRBJ2-5 gives the whole variable domain EADIYQTPRYLVIGTGKKITLECSQTMGHDKMYWYQQDPGMELHLIHYSYGVNSTEKGDLSSESTVSRIRTEHFPLTLESARPSHTSQYLCASSESGVGETQYFGPGTRLLVL.

The chain is built from TRBV5-4 and TRBJ1-1; D uncertain. Trimming took off 6 bases at V and 3 bases at J, with 21 bases between the two ends. Germline CDR1 and CDR2: SGHNT and YYREEE (reference sequence). The CDR3 spans 16 residues. The CDR3 DNA reads as TGTGCCAGCACCACCCCACGGGCAACTCACTACACTGAAGCTTTCTTT. Amino acids: CASTTPRATHYTEAFF.